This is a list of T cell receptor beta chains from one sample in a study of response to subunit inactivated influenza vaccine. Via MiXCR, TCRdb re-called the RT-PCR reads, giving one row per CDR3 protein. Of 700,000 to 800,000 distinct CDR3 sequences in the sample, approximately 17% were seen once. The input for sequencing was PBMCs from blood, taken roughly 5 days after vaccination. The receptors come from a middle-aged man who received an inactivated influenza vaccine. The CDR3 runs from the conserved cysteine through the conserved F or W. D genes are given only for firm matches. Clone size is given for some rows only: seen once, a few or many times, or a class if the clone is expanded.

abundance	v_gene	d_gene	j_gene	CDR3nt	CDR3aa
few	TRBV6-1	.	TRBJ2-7	TGTGCCAGCAGTGAAGTTTCCAGGGTGGGGGAGCAGTACTTC	CASSEVSRVGEQYF
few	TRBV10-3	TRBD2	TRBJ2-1	TGTGCCATCAGTGAGTCAGCGGGGGGGCCCCTAAATGAGCAGTTCTTC	CAISESAGGPLNEQFF
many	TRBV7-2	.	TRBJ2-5	TGTGCCAGCAGCTTGGTGGGACCCCAGTACTTC	CASSLVGPQYF
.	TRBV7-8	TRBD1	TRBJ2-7	TGTGCCAGCAGTCGCCAGGGGGTCGACGAGCAGTACTTC	CASSRQGVDEQYF
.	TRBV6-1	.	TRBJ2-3	TGTGCCAGCAGTGCGGAAGCTAGCACAGATACGCAGTATTTT	CASSAEASTDTQYF
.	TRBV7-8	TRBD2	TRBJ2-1	TGTGCCAGCAGCTTAGCGACGGCGGGAGGGCCACCCTACAATGAGCAGTTCTTC	CASSLATAGGPPYNEQFF
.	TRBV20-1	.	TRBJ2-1	TGCAGTGCTAGTCGGCATGGGAGGAAGGGGAATGAGCAGTTCTTC	CSASRHGRKGNEQFF
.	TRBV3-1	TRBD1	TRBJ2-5	TGTGCCAGCAGACAAACAGGGGAAGAGACCCAGTACTTC	CASRQTGEETQYF
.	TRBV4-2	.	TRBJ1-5	TGTGCCAGCAGCCAACCAGGGAGTCAGCCCCAGCATTTT	CASSQPGSQPQHF
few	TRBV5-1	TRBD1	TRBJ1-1	TGCGCCAGCACCGTTACCGGGACAGGGGCCTATGAAGCTTTCTTT	CASTVTGTGAYEAFF
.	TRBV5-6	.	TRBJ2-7	TGTGCCAGCAGCAAACCCGCCCACGAGCAGTACTTC	CASSKPAHEQYF